This T cell receptor (beta chain) was sequenced in a study of shared clonotypes between healthy human individuals. Study-level information: The donors, a couple of women and a few men, were aged 18 to 49. Study-level findings and limits: The naive CD4 repertoires of a handful of donors were compared, and approximately 4.7% of clonotypes were shared.

Method: immunoSEQ multiplex PCR; TCRdb's copy keeps in-frame clones and lacks some. Among some 2.1 million clones listed, 90% to 95% were seen once. In its sample, this clone was seen a few times. Its matching antigen is unknown. CDR3 length equals 14 residues. Trimming cost V 5 bases and J 10 bases; bases outside gene matches: 8. Looked up from germline, CDR1 is SGHVS and CDR2 is FQNEAQ. The TCR comes from a young man in good health. The V and J genes are TRBV7-8 and TRBJ1-6, with 7 bases that match TRBD1. The sequenced sample was naive CD4+ T cells sorted from blood. Subset: CD45RA+ positively selected. The DNA of the CDR3 is TGTGCCAGCAGCCCCGGGACAGTGAGATCACCCCTCCACTTT. Translated, it gives CASSPGTVRSPLHF.